This T cell receptor beta chain is from a study of cytotoxic CD8 clonotypes in ibrutinib-treated CLL. V was cut by 6 bases and J by 0 bases, with 3 bases left in between. CDR1 and CDR2 (germline): MNHEY, SVGAGI. There are 13 residues in the CDR3. Assay: immunoSEQ multiplex PCR; the TCRdb copy retains only in-frame clones and omits some. The data contain some 14,000 clones, around 68% of them singletons. This TCR derives from a human donor with chronic lymphocytic leukemia. The source material was PBMCs, sampled before ibrutinib treatment. The V call is TRBV6-5, the J call TRBJ1-6; no firm D call. In DNA form, the CDR3 reads TGTGCCAGCAGGGACTCCTATAATTCACCCCTCCACTTT. This gives the protein CASRDSYNSPLHF.